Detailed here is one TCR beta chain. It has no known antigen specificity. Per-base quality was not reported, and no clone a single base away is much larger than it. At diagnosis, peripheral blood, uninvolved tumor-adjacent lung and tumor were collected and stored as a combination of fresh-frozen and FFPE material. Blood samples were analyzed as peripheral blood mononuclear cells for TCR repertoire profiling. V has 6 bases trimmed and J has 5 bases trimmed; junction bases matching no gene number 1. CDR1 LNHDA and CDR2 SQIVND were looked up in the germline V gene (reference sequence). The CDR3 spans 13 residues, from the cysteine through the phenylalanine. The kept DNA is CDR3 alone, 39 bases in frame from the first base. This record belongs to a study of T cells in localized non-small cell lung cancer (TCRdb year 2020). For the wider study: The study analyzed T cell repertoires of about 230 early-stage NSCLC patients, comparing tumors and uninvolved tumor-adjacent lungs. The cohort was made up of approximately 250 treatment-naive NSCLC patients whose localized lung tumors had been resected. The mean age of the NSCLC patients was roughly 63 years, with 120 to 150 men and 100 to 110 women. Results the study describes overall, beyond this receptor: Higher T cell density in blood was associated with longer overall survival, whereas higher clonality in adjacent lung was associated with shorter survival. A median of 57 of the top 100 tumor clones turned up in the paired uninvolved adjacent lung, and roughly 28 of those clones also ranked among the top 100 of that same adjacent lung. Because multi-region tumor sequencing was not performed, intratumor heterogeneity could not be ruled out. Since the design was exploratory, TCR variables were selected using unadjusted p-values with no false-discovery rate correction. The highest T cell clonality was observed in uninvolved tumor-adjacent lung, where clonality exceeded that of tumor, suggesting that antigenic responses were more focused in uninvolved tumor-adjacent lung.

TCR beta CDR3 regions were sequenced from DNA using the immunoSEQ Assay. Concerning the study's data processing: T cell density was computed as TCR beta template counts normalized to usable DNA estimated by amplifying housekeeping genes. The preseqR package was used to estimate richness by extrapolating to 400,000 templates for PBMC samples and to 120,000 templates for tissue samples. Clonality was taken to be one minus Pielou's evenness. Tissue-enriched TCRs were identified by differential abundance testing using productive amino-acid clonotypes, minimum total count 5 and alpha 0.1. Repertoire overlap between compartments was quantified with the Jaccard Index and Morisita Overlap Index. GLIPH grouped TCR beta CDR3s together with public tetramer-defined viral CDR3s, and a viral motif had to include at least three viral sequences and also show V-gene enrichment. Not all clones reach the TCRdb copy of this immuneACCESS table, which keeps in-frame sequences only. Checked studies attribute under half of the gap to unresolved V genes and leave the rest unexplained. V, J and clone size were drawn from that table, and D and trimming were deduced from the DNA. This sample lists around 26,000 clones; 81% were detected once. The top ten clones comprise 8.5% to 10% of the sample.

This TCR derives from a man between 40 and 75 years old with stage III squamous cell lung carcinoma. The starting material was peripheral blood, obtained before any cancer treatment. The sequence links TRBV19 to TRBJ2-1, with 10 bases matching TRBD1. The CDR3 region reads CASRTGGHNEQFF. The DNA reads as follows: TGTGCCAGTAGGACAGGGGGCCACAATGAGCAGTTCTTC.